Below, 25 T cell receptor beta chains from the same sample are listed, as sequenced in a study of CD8+CD57+ T cells in acquired aplastic anemia. Genomic DNA constituted the template upon which TCR beta VDJ and CDR3 profiling was performed. Each CDR3 protein is one row after TCRdb ran MiXCR on the reads. The sample lists about 130,000 distinct CDR3 sequences, around 48% occurring once. Sequencing was done on a sample of sorted CD4+, CD8+, or CD8+CD57+ T cells (not recorded which) from PBMCs. The origin of the receptors is a human donor in good health, serving as a control.

The chain couples TRBV7-2 to TRBJ2-5, with a weak D call TRBD2 (5 bases). The CDR3 sequence is 13 residues long. Trimming cost V 3 bases and J 5 bases, with 10 bases left between them. In germline, CDR1 is SGHTA, CDR2 FQGNSA. CDR3 sequence (DNA): TGTGCCAGCAGCTTTCGGACGGGGGAGACCCAGTACTTC. As protein: CASSFRTGETQYF.

This clonotype was seen a handful of times. The rearrangement links TRBV29-1 to TRBJ2-7; 8 bases map to TRBD1. Unmatched junction bases numbered 7, after V lost 6 bases and J lost 9 bases. The length of the CDR3 is 11 residues. CDR1 and CDR2 from the germline V gene are SQVTM and ANQGSEA. In DNA, the CDR3 is TGCAGCGTAACAACAGGGGGTTCGCAGTACTTC. This codes for CSVTTGGSQYF.

Concerning this clonotype: A read error may explain this, as a much larger clone is one base away. The conserved closing phenylalanine or tryptophan is absent in this CDR3, likely reflecting a read error. The chain recombines TRBV7-3 with TRBJ1-2, with a tentative D call TRBD1 (5 bases). V lost 2 bases and J 2 bases, leaving 9 bases between the germline ends. This CDR3 region has 14 residues. CDR1 and CDR2 (germline): SGHTA, FQGTGA. CDR3 sequence: CASSLETGNYGYTL. CDR3 DNA: TGTGCCAGCAGCTTAGAAACAGGAAACTATGGCTACACCCTC.

The V gene is TRBV12-3 or TRBV12-4, the J gene TRBJ1-5, with TRBD1 identical over 9 bases. The CDR3 contains 13 residues. The J segment lost 6 bases and the V segment lost 10 bases, leaving 7 bases of the junction unmatched. The CDR3 is CATSKQGAQPQHF. CDR3 nucleotides: TGTGCCACCTCAAAACAGGGGGCTCAGCCCCAGCATTTT.

This clonotype was detected ten times or more. The rearrangement uses TRBV11-1 and TRBJ2-3; a weak D match, TRBD1 (5 bases). The CDR3 extends over 16 amino acids. The germline gives CDR1 SGHAT, CDR2 FQDESV (reference sequence). V was clipped by 5 bases and J by 3 bases, with 18 bases between them. This CDR3 reads CASSPSRQGWTDTQYF. The CDR3 DNA reads TGTGCCAGCAGCCCCAGCAGGCAGGGTTGGACAGATACGCAGTATTTT.

The chain couples TRBV7-8 to TRBJ2-1, with 10 bases lining up with TRBD2. Unmatched junction bases numbered 8, after V lost 6 bases and J lost 9 bases. Germline CDR1 SGHVS, CDR2 FQNEAQ. The CDR3 is 14 amino acids. CDR3 nucleotide sequence: TGTGCCAGCAGATTAAGCGGGGGGGGAGCTGAGCAGTTCTTC. Its translation: CASRLSGGGAEQFF.

In this sample, this clonotype turned up many times. With a much larger clone just one base away, this may be a read error. The genes are TRBV7-2 and TRBJ2-7; D is possibly TRBD1 (5 bases). The CDR3 loop spans 15 amino acids. Looked up from germline, CDR1 is SGHTA and CDR2 is FQGNSA. CDR3 sequence: CASSRTVAGNLERYF. The CDR3 DNA reads TGTGCCAGCAGCCGGACCGTGGCAGGGAATCTCGAGCGGTACTTC.

The table lists this clonotype with many counts. A clone one base away is much larger, so this may be a read error. This chain joins TRBV20-1 and TRBJ1-2; D is unresolved. CDR3 length equals 15 residues. Germline V gene lookup returns CDR1 DFQATT and CDR2 SNEGSKA (reference sequence). The V gene lost 3 bases and the J gene lost 3 bases, with 17 bases spanning the gap. The CDR3: CSARTEAQADYGYTF. The CDR3 region has the DNA TGCAGTGCTAGGACTGAAGCTCAAGCTGACTATGGCTACACCTTC.

The chain uses TRBV7-2 and TRBJ1-6; D ambiguous. V dropped 3 bases and J dropped 8 bases, with 11 bases sitting between them. The CDR3 runs to 14 residues. Germline V gene sequence: CDR1 SGHTA, CDR2 FQGNSA. CDR3 in DNA: TGTGCCAGCAGCTTGGGCGGAGAAGATTCACCCCTCCACTTT. Translating gives CASSLGGEDSPLHF.

This clonotype was found many times. V usage is TRBV2 and J usage is TRBJ1-2; no clear D. Germline CDR1 is SNHLY and CDR2 is FYNNEI. CDR3 length: 12 amino acids. V was cut by 5 bases and J by 12 bases, with 16 bases left in between. The CDR3 loop reads CASSQNSREHTF. The CDR3 nucleotides are TGTGCCAGCAGTCAAAATTCCCGGGAGCACACCTTC.

CDR3 bases: TGCAGTGCTAGTCCCCGGTCTGGGGGGCGCACAGATACGCAGTATTTT. Amino acids: CSASPRSGGRTDTQYF. This rearrangement joins TRBV29-1 to TRBJ2-3; D is tentatively TRBD1 or TRBD2 (6 bases each). The CDR3 has 16 residues. The germline gives CDR1 SQVTM, CDR2 ANQGSEA.

The chain employs TRBV11-1 and TRBJ2-1; D is unresolved. Germline assignment: CDR1 SGHAT and CDR2 FQDESV (reference sequence). The CDR3 consists of 14 residues. The ends were cut back, 5 bases at V and 5 bases at J, with 13 bases in the middle. The CDR3 protein is CASSPPQEHNEQFF. CDR3 nucleotide sequence: TGTGCCAGCAGCCCACCCCAGGAGCACAATGAGCAGTTCTTC. The full variable domain, in which reference TRBV11-1 and TRBJ2-1 provide the parts outside the CDR3, is EAEVAQSPRYKITEKSQAVAFWCDPISGHATLYWYRQILGQGPELLVQFQDESVVDDSQLPKDRFSAERLKGVDSTLKIQPAELGDSAMYLCASSPPQEHNEQFFGPGTRLTVL.

The J gene is TRBJ2-1, the V gene TRBV25-1; TRBD1 matches 9 bases. Germline lookup yields CDR1 MGHDK and CDR2 SYGVNS. This CDR3 region has 16 residues. V lost 2 bases, J lost 5 bases, and 7 bases stayed unmatched. The CDR3 DNA reads TGTGCCAGCAGTGAAGGTCCCGGGACAGGGCACAATGAGCAGTTCTTC. The encoded protein is CASSEGPGTGHNEQFF.

This clonotype has a count of ten or more. The chain has TRBV4-2 and TRBJ1-1, with 7 bases lining up with TRBD1. The germline gives CDR1 LGHNA, CDR2 YNFKEQ. V was clipped by 1 base and J by 10 bases; unmatched bases: 18. This CDR3 comprises 17 residues. The chain's CDR3 is CASSQAGIVGQEWRAFF. The CDR3 DNA reads as TGTGCCAGCAGCCAAGCTGGGATTGTTGGACAGGAGTGGCGAGCTTTCTTT.

The chain employs TRBV20-1 and TRBJ1-5, with D possibly TRBD1 on 6 matching bases. CDR1 is DFQATT and CDR2 is SNEGSKA in the germline V gene (reference sequence). V lost 5 bases and J lost 5, with 16 bases in between. CDR3 length equals 14 residues. The CDR3 DNA sequence: TGCAGTGCTGGGGGGGGCCGTAAGGATCAGCCCCAGCATTTT. Protein product: CSAGGGRKDQPQHF.

This clonotype was observed a few times. J is TRBJ1-1 and V is TRBV19; D ambiguous. In germline, CDR1 is LNHDA, CDR2 SQIVND (reference sequence). Trimming left V 1 base short and J 1 base short, with 4 bases between. The CDR3 has 13 residues. The CDR3 is CASSIGENTEAFF. CDR3 bases: TGTGCCAGTAGTATAGGGGAGAACACTGAAGCTTTCTTT.

The sample holds one count of this clonotype. This chain joins TRBV2 and TRBJ2-3; TRBD2 aligns across 7 bases. The CDR3 is 15 amino acids. Germline CDR1 SNHLY, CDR2 FYNNEI. Trimming took 4 bases from V and 5 from J; bases not matched to a gene: 9. CDR3 sequence (DNA): TGTGCCAGCAGTGGTCCGGGAGGAGGTATAGATACGCAGTATTTT. Its protein product is CASSGPGGGIDTQYF.

The table lists this clonotype with many counts. The rearrangement uses TRBV10-3 and TRBJ2-5; D unclear. Trimming cost V 7 bases and J 0 bases, with 9 bases left between them. In germline, CDR1 is ENHRY, CDR2 SYGVKD. The CDR3 sequence is 13 residues long. The CDR3, as DNA: TGTGCCATCATGGACCCGTACCAAGAGACCCAGTACTTC. It translates to CAIMDPYQETQYF.

The rearrangement uses TRBV12-3 or TRBV12-4 and TRBJ2-3, with TRBD2 matching 16 bases. The CDR3 covers 18 residues. V trimming: 6 bases; J trimming: 4 bases; junction bases outside the gene matches: 10. This CDR3 reads CASSPTGTSGGAPDTQYF. CDR3 nucleotide sequence: TGTGCCAGCAGCCCAACCGGGACTAGCGGGGGGGCCCCAGATACGCAGTATTTT.

This chain connects TRBV2 to TRBJ1-5; 12 bases line up with TRBD1. The CDR3 covers 15 residues. The junction had 7 bases not matched to a gene; V was cut back by 8 bases and J by 5 bases. CDR1 and CDR2 from the germline V gene are SNHLY and FYNNEI. CDR3: CASGTGTGGYQPQHF. In nucleotides, the CDR3 is TGTGCCAGCGGGACAGGGACAGGGGGCTATCAGCCCCAGCATTTT.

This clonotype was detected ten times or more. The chain links TRBV29-1 to TRBJ2-7; TRBD1 matches 7 bases. The CDR3 length is 16 residues. The junction had 12 bases not matched to a gene; V was cut back by 0 bases and J by 4 bases. The germline gives CDR1 SQVTM, CDR2 ANQGSEA. CDR3 bases: TGCAGCGTTGAAGATTACAGGGCAGGGGGAAGGTACGAGCAGTACTTC. Its protein is CSVEDYRAGGRYEQYF.

The chain carries TRBV10-2 and TRBJ2-1, with D perhaps being TRBD1 or TRBD2 (5 bases each). Germline loops: CDR1 WSHSY, CDR2 SAAADI. The ends were cut back, 2 bases at V and 5 bases at J, with 19 bases in the middle. This CDR3 has 17 residues. CDR3 region: CASSEPRGGAEDNEQFF. CDR3 nucleotide sequence: TGCGCCAGCAGTGAGCCCCGTGGGGGAGCGGAAGACAATGAGCAGTTCTTC.

This clonotype was picked up one time. Here the CDR3 DNA reads TGCGCCAGCCAGGAAGGGGGGAATTCGGGCACTGAAGCTTTCTTT. Residues: CASQEGGNSGTEAFF. The rearrangement joins TRBV10-1 to TRBJ1-1; tentative D call: TRBD1 (6 bases). The CDR3 length is 15 residues. Trimming removed 8 bases from V and 4 bases from J, with 20 bases in between. CDR1 WNHNN and CDR2 SYGVQD come from the germline V gene (reference sequence).

The chain links TRBV3-1 to TRBJ2-1; possible D gene TRBD1, 6 bases. Trimming took 3 bases from V and 6 from J, leaving 18 bases between them. This CDR3 region has 16 residues. CDR1 is LGHDT and CDR2 is YNNKEL in the germline V gene (reference sequence). CDR3 coding DNA: TGTGCCAGCAGCCACAACGGAGGAATGGGGGCCAATGAGCAGTTCTTC. This sequence encodes CASSHNGGMGANEQFF.

The genes are TRBV15 and TRBJ2-1; D uncertain. CDR1 is LNHNV, CDR2 YYDKDF, per germline (reference sequence). The CDR3 spans 16 residues. V shed 1 base and J shed 5 bases, with 15 bases lying between them. CDR3 sequence: CATSRVGLGLNNEQFF. Written as DNA, the CDR3 is TGTGCCACCAGCAGAGTTGGGTTGGGGTTGAACAATGAGCAGTTCTTC.